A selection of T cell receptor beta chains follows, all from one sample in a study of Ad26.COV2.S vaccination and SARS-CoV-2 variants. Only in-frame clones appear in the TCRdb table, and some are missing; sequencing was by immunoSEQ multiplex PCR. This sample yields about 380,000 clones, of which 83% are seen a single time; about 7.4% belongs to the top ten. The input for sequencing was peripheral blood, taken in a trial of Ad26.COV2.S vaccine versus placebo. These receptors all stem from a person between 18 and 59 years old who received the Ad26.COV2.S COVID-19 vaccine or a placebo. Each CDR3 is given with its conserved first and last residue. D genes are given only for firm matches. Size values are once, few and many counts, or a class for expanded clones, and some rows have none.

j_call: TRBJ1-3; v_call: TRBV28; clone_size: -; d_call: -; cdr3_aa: CASSFRLRGSGNTIYF; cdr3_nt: TGTGCCAGCAGTTTCAGGCTCCGGGGTTCGGGAAACACCATATATTTT
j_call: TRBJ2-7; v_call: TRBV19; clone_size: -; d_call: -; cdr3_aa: CASTLGGGDGGNEQYF; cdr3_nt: TGTGCCAGTACCCTCGGAGGAGGGGACGGTGGTAACGAGCAGTACTTC
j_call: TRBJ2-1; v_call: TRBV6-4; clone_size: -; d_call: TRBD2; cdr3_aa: CASSGLASHEQFF; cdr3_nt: TGTGCCAGCTCCGGACTAGCGTCCCATGAGCAGTTCTTC
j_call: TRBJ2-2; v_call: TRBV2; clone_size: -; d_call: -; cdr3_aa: CASSVFEVPAGELFF; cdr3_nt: TGTGCCAGCAGTGTCTTCGAAGTTCCCGCCGGGGAGCTGTTTTTT
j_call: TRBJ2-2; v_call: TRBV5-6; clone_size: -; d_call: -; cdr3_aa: CASSLVTDHANTGELFF; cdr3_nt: TGTGCCAGCAGCTTGGTGACGGACCACGCGAACACCGGGGAGCTGTTTTTT
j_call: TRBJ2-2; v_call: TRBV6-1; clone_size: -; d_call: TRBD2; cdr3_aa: CASSEQRGAGELFF; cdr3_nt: TGTGCCAGCAGTGAACAGCGGGGGGCCGGGGAGCTGTTTTTT
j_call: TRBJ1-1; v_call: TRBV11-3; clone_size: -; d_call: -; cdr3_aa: CASSLKGGVNTEAFF; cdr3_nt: TGTGCCAGCAGCTTAAAAGGGGGTGTGAACACTGAAGCTTTCTTT
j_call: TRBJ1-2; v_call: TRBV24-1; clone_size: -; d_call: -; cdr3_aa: CATTVGGYTF; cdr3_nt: TGTGCCACGACTGTAGGGGGCTACACCTTC
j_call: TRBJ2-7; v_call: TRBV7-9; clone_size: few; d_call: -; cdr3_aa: CASSPTLWQGTAYEQYF; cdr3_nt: TGTGCCAGCAGCCCGACCCTGTGGCAGGGCACTGCCTACGAGCAGTACTTC
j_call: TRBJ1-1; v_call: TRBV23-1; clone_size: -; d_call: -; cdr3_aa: CASSSRGVDTEAFF; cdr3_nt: TGCGCCAGCAGTTCAAGGGGCGTGGACACTGAAGCTTTCTTT
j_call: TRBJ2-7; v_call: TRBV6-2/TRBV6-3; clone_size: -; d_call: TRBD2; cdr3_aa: CASSLLAGPYEQYF; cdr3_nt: TGTGCCAGCAGTTTACTAGCGGGGCCCTACGAGCAGTACTTC
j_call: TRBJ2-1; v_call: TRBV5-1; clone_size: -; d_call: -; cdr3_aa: CASSPDDGQNYNEQFF; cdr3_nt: TGCGCCAGCAGCCCGGACGACGGACAGAACTACAATGAGCAGTTCTTC
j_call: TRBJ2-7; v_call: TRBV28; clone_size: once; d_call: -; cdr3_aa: CASSSSDTNYEQYF; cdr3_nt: TGTGCCAGCAGTTCTTCTGACACAAACTACGAGCAGTACTTC
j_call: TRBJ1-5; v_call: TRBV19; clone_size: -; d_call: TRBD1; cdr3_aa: CASTQGDRTYNQPQHF; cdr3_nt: TGTGCCAGTACGCAAGGGGACAGGACCTACAATCAGCCCCAGCATTTT
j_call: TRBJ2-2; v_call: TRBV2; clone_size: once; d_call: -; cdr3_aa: CASSEGQRSYGELFF; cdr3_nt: TGTGCCAGCAGTGAAGGCCAGCGGAGTTACGGGGAGCTGTTTTTT
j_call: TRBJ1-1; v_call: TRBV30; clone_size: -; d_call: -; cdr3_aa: CAWTGGGPLEAFF; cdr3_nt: TGTGCCTGGACGGGGGGGGGCCCACTGGAAGCTTTCTTT
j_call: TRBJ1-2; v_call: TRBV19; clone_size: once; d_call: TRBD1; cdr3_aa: CASGQGFNYGYTF; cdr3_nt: TGTGCCAGTGGACAGGGTTTCAACTATGGCTACACCTTC
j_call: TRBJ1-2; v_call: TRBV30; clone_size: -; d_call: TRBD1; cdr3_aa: CAWSRTGGVGGYTF; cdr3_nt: TGTGCCTGGAGCCGGACAGGGGGAGTGGGAGGCTACACCTTC
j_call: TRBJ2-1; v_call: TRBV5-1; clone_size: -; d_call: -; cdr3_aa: CASSWGDVGRQDEQFF; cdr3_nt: TGCGCCAGCAGCTGGGGGGACGTCGGTCGTCAGGATGAGCAGTTCTTC
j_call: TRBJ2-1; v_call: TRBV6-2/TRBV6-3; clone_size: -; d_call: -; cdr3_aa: CASSRDWVGNEQFF; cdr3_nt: TGTGCCAGCAGTCGAGACTGGGTGGGGAATGAGCAGTTCTTC
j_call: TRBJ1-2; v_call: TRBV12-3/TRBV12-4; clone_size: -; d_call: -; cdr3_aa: CASTSGGPGYTF; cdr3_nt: TGTGCCAGCACCAGTGGGGGGCCTGGCTACACCTTC
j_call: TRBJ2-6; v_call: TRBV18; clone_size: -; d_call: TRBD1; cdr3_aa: CASSPETGRSGANVLTF; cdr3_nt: TGTGCCAGCTCACCAGAGACAGGGCGGTCTGGGGCCAACGTCCTGACTTTC
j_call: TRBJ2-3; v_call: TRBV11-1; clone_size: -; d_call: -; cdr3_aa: CASSSWGVSTDTQYF; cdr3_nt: TGTGCCAGCAGCTCATGGGGCGTTAGCACAGATACGCAGTATTTT
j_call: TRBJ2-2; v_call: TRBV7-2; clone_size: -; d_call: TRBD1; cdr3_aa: CASSFTGGTGELFF; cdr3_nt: TGTGCCAGCAGCTTTACAGGGGGCACCGGGGAGCTGTTTTTT
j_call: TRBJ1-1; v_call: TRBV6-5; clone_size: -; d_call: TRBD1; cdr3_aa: CASRPTGAGYTEAFF; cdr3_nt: TGTGCCAGCAGACCTACAGGGGCAGGGTACACTGAAGCTTTCTTT
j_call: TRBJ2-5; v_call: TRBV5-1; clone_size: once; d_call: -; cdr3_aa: CASSLVAGTRETQYF; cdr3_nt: TGCGCCAGCAGCTTGGTGGCGGGGACGCGAGAGACCCAGTACTTC
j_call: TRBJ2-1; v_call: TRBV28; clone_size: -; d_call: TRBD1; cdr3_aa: CASRGWTGEGYNEQFF; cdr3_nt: TGTGCCAGCAGAGGATGGACAGGGGAGGGGTACAATGAGCAGTTCTTC
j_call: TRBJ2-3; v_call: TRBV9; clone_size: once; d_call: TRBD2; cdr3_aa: CASSEGLANTDTQYF; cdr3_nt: TGTGCCAGCAGCGAGGGACTAGCGAACACAGATACGCAGTATTTT
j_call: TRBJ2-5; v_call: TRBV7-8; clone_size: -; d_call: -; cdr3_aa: CASSRQGGETQYF; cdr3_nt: TGTGCCAGCAGCCGCCAGGGTGGGGAGACCCAGTACTTC
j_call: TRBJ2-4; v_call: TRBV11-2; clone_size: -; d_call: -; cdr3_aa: CASSLDSGIIAKNIQYF; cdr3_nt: TGTGCCAGCAGCTTAGATTCAGGCATAATAGCCAAAAACATTCAGTACTTC
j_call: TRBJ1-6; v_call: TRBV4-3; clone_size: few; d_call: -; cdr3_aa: CASSPQDNSPLHF; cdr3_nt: TGCGCCAGCAGCCCTCAAGATAATTCACCCCTCCACTTT
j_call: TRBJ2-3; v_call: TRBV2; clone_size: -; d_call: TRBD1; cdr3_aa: CASTLRGQGATTDTQYF; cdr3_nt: TGTGCCAGCACCCTTCGGGGACAGGGGGCTACCACAGATACGCAGTATTTT
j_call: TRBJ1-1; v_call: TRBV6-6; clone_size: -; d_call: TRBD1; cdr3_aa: CASSRSGTGGMGTEAFF; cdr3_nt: TGTGCCAGCAGTCGTTCCGGGACAGGGGGAATGGGTACTGAAGCTTTCTTT
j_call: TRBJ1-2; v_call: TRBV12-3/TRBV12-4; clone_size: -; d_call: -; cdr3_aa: CASSFQGNGYTF; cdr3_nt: TGTGCCAGCAGTTTCCAGGGGAATGGCTACACCTTC
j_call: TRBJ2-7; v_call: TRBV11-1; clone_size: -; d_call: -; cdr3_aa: CASSLEPDGPYEQYF; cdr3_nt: TGTGCCAGCAGCTTAGAACCCGACGGTCCCTACGAGCAGTACTTC
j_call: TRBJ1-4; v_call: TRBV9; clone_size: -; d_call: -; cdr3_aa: CASSSTRGGATNEKLFF; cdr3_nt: TGTGCCAGCAGCTCTACAAGAGGGGGTGCAACTAATGAAAAACTGTTTTTT
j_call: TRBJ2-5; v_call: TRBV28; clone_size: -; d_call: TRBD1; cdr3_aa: CASSERTGQETQYF; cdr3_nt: TGTGCCAGCAGTGAAAGGACAGGTCAAGAGACCCAGTACTTC
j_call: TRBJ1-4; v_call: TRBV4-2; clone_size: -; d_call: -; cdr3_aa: CASSQDPGGQGEKLFF; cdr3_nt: TGTGCCAGCAGCCAAGATCCCGGGGGGCAGGGGGAAAAACTGTTTTTT
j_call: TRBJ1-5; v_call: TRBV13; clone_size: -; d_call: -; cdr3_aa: CASSLTSQPQHF; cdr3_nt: TGTGCCAGCAGCCTGACCTCCCAGCCCCAGCATTTT
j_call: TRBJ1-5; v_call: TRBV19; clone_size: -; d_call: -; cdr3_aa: CASSIDRGSNQPQHF; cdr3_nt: TGTGCCAGTAGTATAGATCGGGGGAGCAATCAGCCCCAGCATTTT
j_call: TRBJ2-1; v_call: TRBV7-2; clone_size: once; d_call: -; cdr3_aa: CASSLGLPSYNEQFF; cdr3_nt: TGTGCCAGCAGCTTAGGTCTCCCTTCCTACAATGAGCAGTTCTTC
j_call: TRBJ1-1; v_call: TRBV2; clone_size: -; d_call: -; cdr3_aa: CASSDSGQGNTEAFF; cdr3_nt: TGTGCCAGCAGTGATTCTGGCCAGGGGAACACTGAAGCTTTCTTT
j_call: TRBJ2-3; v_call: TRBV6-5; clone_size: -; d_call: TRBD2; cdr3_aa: CASNIAGGTDTQYF; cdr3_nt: TGTGCCAGCAACATAGCGGGAGGGACAGATACGCAGTATTTT
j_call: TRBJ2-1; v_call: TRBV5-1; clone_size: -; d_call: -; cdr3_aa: CASSLDGSSYNEQFF; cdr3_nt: TGCGCCAGCAGCTTGGACGGGAGCTCCTACAATGAGCAGTTCTTC
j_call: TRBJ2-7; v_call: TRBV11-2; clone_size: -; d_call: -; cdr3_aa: CASSFSGYSYEQYF; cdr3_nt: TGTGCCAGCAGCTTTAGCGGATACTCCTACGAGCAGTACTTC
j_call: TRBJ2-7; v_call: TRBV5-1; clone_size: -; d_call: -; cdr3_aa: CASSLEGPYEQYF; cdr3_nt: TGCGCCAGCAGCTTGGAGGGCCCCTACGAGCAGTACTTC
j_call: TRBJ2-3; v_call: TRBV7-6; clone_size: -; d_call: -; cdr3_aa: CASSLFGGGRGPDTQYF; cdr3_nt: TGTGCCAGCAGCTTATTCGGAGGGGGCAGGGGCCCAGATACGCAGTATTTT